The clone carrying this T cell receptor beta chain was detected only a few times. Its antigen remains unidentified. The PCR used 60 Vbeta and 13 Jbeta primers. Only in-frame clones appear in the TCRdb table, and some are missing; sequencing was by immunoSEQ multiplex PCR. Here the sample spans about 97,000 clones, roughly 10% being singletons. Though nominally healthy at sampling, donors likely had unrecorded immune exposures. The V end lost 3 bases, the J end lost 5 bases, and 18 bases lay between the germline ends. CDR1 is SGDLS and CDR2 is YYNGEE in the germline V gene. The CDR3 consists of 15 residues. The sample is drawn from a study of cytomegalovirus exposure and HLA in healthy donors. Study summary: Researchers previously reported finding 90 million to 120 million unique TCR beta sequences from 170 million or so T cells. Overall study results and limits: A later analysis linked a missense DCLRE1C variant to TCR beta V- and J-gene trimming.

Sequenced input: PBMCs. J is TRBJ2-7 and V is TRBV9, with D uncertain. The sequence derives from a man aged 50 or older in good health and CMV-seropositive. The CDR3 sequence: CASSGGISPRNEQYF. The DNA for the CDR3 is TGTGCCAGCAGCGGAGGAATTAGCCCCCGTAACGAGCAGTACTTC.